This TCR beta chain comes out of a study of T cells in Graves' hyperthyroidism and ophthalmopathy. Across the study: Prior to any treatment, at the point of initial diagnosis, peripheral blood was collected. General observations from the study: Model-based prediction identified ophthalmopathy a median 6.5 months prior to its onset.

From RNA transcripts, TCR beta CDR3 regions were amplified. In the first-round RT-PCR of the TCR CDR3, the HTBI primer set was used. TCRdb analysed the multiplex PCR reads with MiXCR anew, one entry per CDR3 protein. The sample shows about 530,000 distinct CDR3 sequences, under 20% of them seen only once. On this clonotype: What it binds is unknown.

Uncontrolled infection, other autoimmune disease, pregnancy or lactation excluded patients. A roughly 9.1 ml volume of fresh peripheral blood provided the PBMCs. Germline CDR1 is SGHRS and CDR2 is YFSETQ. The CDR3 is made up of 14 amino acids. V shed 4 bases, J shed 6 bases, and the junction held 6 bases outside the gene matches. The chain links TRBV5-1 to TRBJ2-7; TRBD1 matches 11 bases. The material sequenced was blood. This receptor was obtained from a woman between 18 and 29 years old with Graves' ophthalmopathy. CDR3 bases: TGCGCCAGCAGCCCGGACAGGGGGCAGTCCGAGCAGTACTTC. It codes for CASSPDRGQSEQYF.